Shown below are 3 T cell receptor beta chains from a single sample sequenced in a study of T cell responses to AZD1222 COVID-19 vaccine. Sequencing used immunoSEQ multiplex PCR; TCRdb keeps in-frame clones, though not all of them. The repertoire has 55,000 to 65,000 clones, 70% to 90% of them found once; the top ten carry over 12%. The sequencing here drew on peripheral blood, taken on day 0 of AZD1222 vaccination. These receptors came from an adult in good health.

The chain recombines TRBV12-3 or TRBV12-4 with TRBJ1-1; D may be TRBD1 (5 bases). The CDR3 is 13 residues long. The V and J ends lost 6 bases and 11 bases respectively, with 19 bases between them. CDR3 in DNA: TGTGCCAGCAGCCCCACTAGGGGACTTAGGGCTTTCTTT. Residues: CASSPTRGLRAFF.

This clone is termed large. The CDR3 protein is CASSPTLDTQYF. CDR3 sequence (DNA): TGTGCCAGCAGCCCCACTTTGGATACGCAGTATTTT. This chain joins TRBV9 and TRBJ2-3; D unresolved. Germline CDR1 is SGDLS and CDR2 is YYNGEE. Trimming took 4 bases from V and 6 from J, leaving 9 bases between them. This CDR3 region has 12 residues.

This chain uses TRBV29-1 with TRBJ2-1, with D perhaps TRBD2 (6 bases). The CDR3 spans 15 residues. V lost 3 bases and J 8 bases, leaving 20 bases between the germline ends. Germline V gene sequence: CDR1 SQVTM, CDR2 ANQGSEA. Written as DNA, the CDR3 is TGCAGCGTTGACGGGGGTCCCAAAGTGGTCGATGAGCAGTTCTTC. It is translated as CSVDGGPKVVDEQFF.